The rows below give T cell receptor beta chains drawn from one sample of a study of tumor-infiltrating lymphocytes in localized non-small cell lung cancer. Produced via immunoSEQ multiplex PCR; TCRdb's table is partial and in-frame only. The table has over 15,000 clones, roughly 70% seen once. The source material was lung tumor tissue. Receptors originate from a human donor with non-small cell lung cancer. The CDR3 runs from the conserved cysteine through the conserved F or W. Fields, in order: D gene, CDR3 length, J gene, V gene, CDR3 protein. The D gene is left open where the match is weak.

d_gene: -; len: 16; j_gene: TRBJ1-1; v_gene: TRBV5-1; CDR3aa: CASSDSGTTFNTEAFF
d_gene: TRBD2; len: 21; j_gene: TRBJ2-1; v_gene: TRBV7-2; CDR3aa: CASSLAPLGAGGLYSYNEQFF
d_gene: -; len: 13; j_gene: TRBJ1-2; v_gene: TRBV2; CDR3aa: CASGEGINYGYTF
d_gene: -; len: 13; j_gene: TRBJ2-7; v_gene: TRBV2; CDR3aa: CASSAPGTYEQYF
d_gene: -; len: 14; j_gene: TRBJ1-1; v_gene: TRBV7-9; CDR3aa: CASSLGEWNTEAFF
d_gene: TRBD2; len: 15; j_gene: TRBJ2-1; v_gene: TRBV19; CDR3aa: CASSIADSGSNEQFF
d_gene: -; len: 15; j_gene: TRBJ1-5; v_gene: TRBV28; CDR3aa: CASSSPEISNQPQHF
d_gene: -; len: 14; j_gene: TRBJ2-5; v_gene: TRBV25-1; CDR3aa: CASSEAGVWETQYF
d_gene: -; len: 16; j_gene: TRBJ2-6; v_gene: TRBV14; CDR3aa: CASSQMRISGANVLTF
d_gene: -; len: 15; j_gene: TRBJ1-1; v_gene: TRBV5-1; CDR3aa: CASSDTDIMNTEAFF
d_gene: -; len: 12; j_gene: TRBJ2-1; v_gene: TRBV13; CDR3aa: CASSSRRYEQFF
d_gene: TRBD1; len: 16; j_gene: TRBJ1-2; v_gene: TRBV9; CDR3aa: CASSVVSRDREDGYTF
d_gene: -; len: 13; j_gene: TRBJ1-1; v_gene: TRBV2; CDR3aa: CASSPSSYTEAFF
d_gene: -; len: 15; j_gene: TRBJ2-5; v_gene: TRBV5-8; CDR3aa: CASSFAGPGQETQYF
d_gene: TRBD2; len: 17; j_gene: TRBJ2-7; v_gene: TRBV9; CDR3aa: CATQPSPSGNEACEQYF
d_gene: -; len: 16; j_gene: TRBJ1-1; v_gene: TRBV5-8; CDR3aa: CASSRPGPVMNTEAFF
d_gene: TRBD2; len: 20; j_gene: TRBJ2-6; v_gene: TRBV5-1; CDR3aa: CASSLSWTSGFSSGANVLTF
d_gene: -; len: 16; j_gene: TRBJ2-5; v_gene: TRBV9; CDR3aa: CASSLSEGFSQETQYF
d_gene: TRBD1; len: 15; j_gene: TRBJ2-6; v_gene: TRBV29-1; CDR3aa: CSVQGQGTGANVLTF
d_gene: -; len: 18; j_gene: TRBJ2-3; v_gene: TRBV4-1; CDR3aa: CASSQAMALIDGTDTQYF
d_gene: TRBD2; len: 16; j_gene: TRBJ2-6; v_gene: TRBV5-4; CDR3aa: CASSPAGGTGANVLTF
d_gene: -; len: 15; j_gene: TRBJ2-2; v_gene: TRBV19; CDR3aa: CASSIDGPSTRELFF
d_gene: -; len: 13; j_gene: TRBJ1-2; v_gene: TRBV6-1; CDR3aa: CASSEVYNYGYTF
d_gene: TRBD1; len: 17; j_gene: TRBJ2-2; v_gene: TRBV7-9; CDR3aa: CASSPLTGQGSVGELFF
d_gene: TRBD1; len: 17; j_gene: TRBJ1-2; v_gene: TRBV7-6; CDR3aa: CASSLLPGTGGLIGYTF
d_gene: -; len: 14; j_gene: TRBJ1-2; v_gene: TRBV28; CDR3aa: CASSQGQWYAGYTF
d_gene: -; len: 15; j_gene: TRBJ1-1; v_gene: TRBV28; CDR3aa: CASSLFQVMNTEAFF
d_gene: -; len: 12; j_gene: TRBJ2-5; v_gene: TRBV5-4; CDR3aa: CASSPGGMDQYF
d_gene: -; len: 15; j_gene: TRBJ1-3; v_gene: TRBV30; CDR3aa: CAWKTPDLAGNTIYF
d_gene: -; len: 13; j_gene: TRBJ2-2; v_gene: TRBV30; CDR3aa: CAWSVEGSGELFF
d_gene: TRBD1; len: 14; j_gene: TRBJ1-6; v_gene: TRBV6-6; CDR3aa: CASTLGQGDSPLHF
d_gene: TRBD1; len: 14; j_gene: TRBJ1-1; v_gene: TRBV19; CDR3aa: CASASGQGGSEAFF
d_gene: -; len: 14; j_gene: TRBJ1-3; v_gene: TRBV30; CDR3aa: CAWVPLVSGNTIYF
d_gene: -; len: 14; j_gene: TRBJ2-2; v_gene: TRBV5-1; CDR3aa: CASSLEPNTGELFF
d_gene: -; len: 13; j_gene: TRBJ1-1; v_gene: TRBV7-9; CDR3aa: CASSRGRDWEAFF
d_gene: -; len: 15; j_gene: TRBJ2-1; v_gene: TRBV5-6; CDR3aa: CASSRAISSYNEQFF
d_gene: -; len: 15; j_gene: TRBJ1-3; v_gene: TRBV14; CDR3aa: CASSPHRGYGNTIYF
d_gene: -; len: 14; j_gene: TRBJ2-1; v_gene: TRBV4-1; CDR3aa: CASSHAGGSIRQFF
d_gene: -; len: 18; j_gene: TRBJ2-2; v_gene: TRBV5-1; CDR3aa: CASSDLVRAETNTGELFF
d_gene: -; len: 10; j_gene: TRBJ1-1; v_gene: TRBV27; CDR3aa: CASSPRSAFF
d_gene: TRBD2; len: 13; j_gene: TRBJ2-7; v_gene: TRBV2; CDR3aa: CASCSGGSYEQYF
d_gene: -; len: 13; j_gene: TRBJ2-7; v_gene: TRBV9; CDR3aa: CASSGVSGGSKYF
d_gene: -; len: 16; j_gene: TRBJ2-3; v_gene: TRBV9; CDR3aa: CASSQEGGHSTDTQYF
d_gene: -; len: 14; j_gene: TRBJ2-2; v_gene: TRBV27; CDR3aa: CASRPPGWTGELFF
d_gene: TRBD1; len: 17; j_gene: TRBJ1-5; v_gene: TRBV4-1; CDR3aa: CASRRIIDRVSNQPQHF
d_gene: TRBD1; len: 15; j_gene: TRBJ2-4; v_gene: TRBV4-1; CDR3aa: CASSQPLQGENIQYF
d_gene: -; len: 14; j_gene: TRBJ1-1; v_gene: TRBV19; CDR3aa: CASSRGHPNTEAFF
d_gene: TRBD2; len: 14; j_gene: TRBJ2-7; v_gene: TRBV11-2; CDR3aa: CASRAAGGPHEQYF